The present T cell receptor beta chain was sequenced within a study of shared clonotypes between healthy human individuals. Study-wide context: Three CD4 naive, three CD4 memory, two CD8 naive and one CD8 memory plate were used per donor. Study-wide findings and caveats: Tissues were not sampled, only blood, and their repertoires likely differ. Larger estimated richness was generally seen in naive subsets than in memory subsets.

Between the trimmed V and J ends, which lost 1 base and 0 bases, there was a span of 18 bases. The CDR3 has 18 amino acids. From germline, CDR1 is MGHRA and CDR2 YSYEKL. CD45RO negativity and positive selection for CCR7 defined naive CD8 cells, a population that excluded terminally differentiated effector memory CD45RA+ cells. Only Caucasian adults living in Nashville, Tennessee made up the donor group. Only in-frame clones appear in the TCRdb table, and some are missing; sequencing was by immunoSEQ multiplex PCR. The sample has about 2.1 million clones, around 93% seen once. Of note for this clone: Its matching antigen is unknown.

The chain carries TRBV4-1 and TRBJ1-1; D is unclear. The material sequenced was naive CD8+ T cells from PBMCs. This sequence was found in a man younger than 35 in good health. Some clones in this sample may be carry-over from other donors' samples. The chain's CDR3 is CASSQARLGTQLNTEAFF. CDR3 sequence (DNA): TGCGCCAGCAGCCAAGCGCGTTTAGGAACACAGCTGAACACTGAAGCTTTCTTT.